This TCR beta chain was profiled in a study of blood T cells in healthy people across ages. The authors isolated at least 6 million PBMCs per sample. The V end lost 4 bases, the J end lost 1 base, and 7 bases lay between the germline ends. The CDR3 totals 13 residues. With a J-beta primer mix and a sample-barcoded 5' primer, a second PCR ran about 7 to 12 cycles. TCRdb fed the 5' RACE reads into MiXCR, producing one record per CDR3 protein. The repertoire holds hundreds of thousands of distinct CDR3 sequences, with 25% to 30% as singletons. Input material: blood. The receptor was derived from a woman in her sixties or seventies in good health. The genes are TRBV12-3 or TRBV12-4 and TRBJ2-5, with D possibly matching TRBD2 (6 bases). The CDR3 sequence is CASSYSGQETQYF. CDR3 DNA sequence: TGTGCCAGCAGTTATAGCGGCCAAGAGACCCAGTACTTC.